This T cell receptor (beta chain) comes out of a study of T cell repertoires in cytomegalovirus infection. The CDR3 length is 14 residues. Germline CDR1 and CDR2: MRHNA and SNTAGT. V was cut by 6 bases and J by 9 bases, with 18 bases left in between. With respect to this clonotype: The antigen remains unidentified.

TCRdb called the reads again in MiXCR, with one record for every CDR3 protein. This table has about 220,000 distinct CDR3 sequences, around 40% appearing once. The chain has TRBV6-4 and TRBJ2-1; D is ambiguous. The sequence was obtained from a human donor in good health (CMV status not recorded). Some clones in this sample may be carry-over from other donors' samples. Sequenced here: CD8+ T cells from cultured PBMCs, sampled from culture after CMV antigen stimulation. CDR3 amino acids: CASSPTDVVVEQFF. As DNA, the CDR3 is TGTGCCAGCAGCCCGACGGATGTGGTGGTTGAGCAGTTCTTC.